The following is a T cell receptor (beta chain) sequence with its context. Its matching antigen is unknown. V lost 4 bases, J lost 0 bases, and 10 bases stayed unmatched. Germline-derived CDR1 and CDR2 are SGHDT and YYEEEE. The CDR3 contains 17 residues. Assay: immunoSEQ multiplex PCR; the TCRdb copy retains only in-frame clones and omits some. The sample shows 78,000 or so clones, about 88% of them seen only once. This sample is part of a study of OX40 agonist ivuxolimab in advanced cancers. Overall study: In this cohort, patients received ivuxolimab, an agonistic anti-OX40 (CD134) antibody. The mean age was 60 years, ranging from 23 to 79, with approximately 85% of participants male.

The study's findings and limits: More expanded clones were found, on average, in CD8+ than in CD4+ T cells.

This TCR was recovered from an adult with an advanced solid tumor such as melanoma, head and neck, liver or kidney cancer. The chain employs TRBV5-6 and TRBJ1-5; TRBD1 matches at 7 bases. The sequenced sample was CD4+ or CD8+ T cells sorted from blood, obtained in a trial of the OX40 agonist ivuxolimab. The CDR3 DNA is TGTGCCAGCAGCCGGCTGGCGACAGGGTTTAGCAATCAGCCCCAGCATTTT. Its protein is CASSRLATGFSNQPQHF.